The 27 T cell receptor beta chains below all came from one sample that was sequenced in a study of blood T cell repertoires in COVID-19. The assay was immunoSEQ multiplex PCR, and TCRdb's table has in-frame clones only and misses some. In the table there are 110,000 to 150,000 clones, roughly nine tenths of which are singletons. Sequenced: peripheral blood. These receptors came from a woman aged 55-69 years with active COVID-19.

The chain recombines TRBV28 with TRBJ2-5; TRBD1 matches 9 bases. Germline V gene sequence: CDR1 MDHEN, CDR2 SYDVKM. CDR3 length: 16 amino acids. V dropped 2 bases and J dropped 4; count of bases not matched to a gene: 8. CDR3 DNA sequence: TGTGCCAGCAGTTTAGCCGACAGGGGGGTAAGAGAGACCCAGTACTTC. It is translated as CASSLADRGVRETQYF.

The chain couples TRBV2 to TRBJ1-6; 7 nucleotides align to TRBD1. Unmatched junction bases numbered 3, after V lost 5 bases and J lost 5 bases. The CDR3 length is 14 residues. Per germline, CDR1 SNHLY and CDR2 FYNNEI. Here the CDR3 DNA reads TGTGCCAGCAGTCGGGACAGCAATAATTCACCCCTCCACTTT. Its protein product is CASSRDSNNSPLHF.

The rearrangement links TRBV12-5 to TRBJ2-1; the match to TRBD2 covers 16 bases. This CDR3 comprises 20 residues. Germline V gene data show CDR1 as LGHNT and CDR2 as FRNRAP. V lost 4 bases, J lost 0 bases, and 9 bases stayed unmatched. This chain's CDR3 is CASGSNQGLAGGSSYNEQFF. The CDR3 nucleotides are TGTGCTAGTGGTTCTAACCAGGGACTAGCGGGAGGGAGCTCCTACAATGAGCAGTTCTTC.

This rearrangement joins TRBV28 to TRBJ1-6, with D unclear. The germline CDR1 and CDR2 sequences are MDHEN and SYDVKM. The CDR3 sequence is 14 residues long. Trimming shortened V by 3 bases and J by 7 bases, and 10 bases separated the two germline ends. DNA for the CDR3: TGTGCCAGCAGTTTCGTGGCCCCGAATTCACCCCTCCACTTT. It yields the protein CASSFVAPNSPLHF. The full variable domain, with the rest looked up from reference TRBV28 and TRBJ1-6, is DVKVTQSSRYLVKRTGEKVFLECVQDMDHENMFWYRQDPGLGLRLIYFSYDVKMKEKGDIPEGYSVSREKKERFSLILESASTNQTSMYLCASSFVAPNSPLHFGNGTRLTVT.

The DNA for the CDR3 is TGTGCCAGCAGCTTACGGCCAGGGAATAATTCACCCCTCCACTTT. It specifies CASSLRPGNNSPLHF. This chain connects TRBV7-3 to TRBJ1-6; TRBD1 might be the D (5 bases). The length of the CDR3 is 15 residues. V was shortened by 2 bases and J by 5 bases, with 10 bases between the two germline ends. Germline V CDR1 and CDR2: SGHTA, FQGTGA.

The CDR3 is CASSPTTGLAGTDTQYF. DNA for the CDR3: TGTGCCAGCTCACCCACCACCGGACTAGCGGGGACAGATACGCAGTATTTT. The gene calls are TRBV18 and TRBJ2-3; 12 nucleotides line up with TRBD2. The CDR3 covers 17 residues. Losses at the gene ends were 3 bases for V and 3 bases for J; bases not matched to a gene: 7. Germline values: CDR1 KGHSH, CDR2 LQKENI.

The chain uses TRBV7-8 and TRBJ1-5; a possible D gene is TRBD1 (5 bases). This CDR3 has 15 residues. CDR1 and CDR2 from the germline V gene are SGHVS and FQNEAQ. The V end was cut by 5 bases, the J end by 4 bases, with 15 bases between. This CDR3 reads CASSGGYGGNQPQHF. In DNA, the CDR3 is TGTGCCAGCAGCGGGGGGTATGGGGGGAATCAGCCCCAGCATTTT.

The genes are TRBV18 and TRBJ1-4, with 8 bases lining up with TRBD1. Trimming cost V 4 bases and J 6 bases; bases outside gene matches: 7. Per germline, CDR1 KGHSH and CDR2 LQKENI. There are 15 residues in the CDR3. Here the CDR3 DNA reads TGTGCCAGCTCACTCAACAGGGGGATCGATGAAAAACTGTTTTTT. It translates to CASSLNRGIDEKLFF.

This chain uses TRBV7-2 with TRBJ1-2; the match to TRBD1 covers 8 bases. Germline lookup yields CDR1 SGHTA and CDR2 FQGNSA. Trimming cost V 1 base and J 6 bases; bases outside gene matches: 16. The CDR3 runs 18 residues. The CDR3: CASSLGGHGRGREDGYTF. The CDR3 DNA is TGTGCCAGCAGCTTAGGCGGGCACGGCAGGGGGCGCGAAGATGGCTACACCTTC.

The chain's CDR3 is CASSSWVPGPQHF. CDR3 coding DNA: TGTGCCAGCAGTTCCTGGGTCCCGGGGCCCCAGCATTTT. The rearrangement links TRBV6-2 or TRBV6-3 to TRBJ1-5; no reliable D call. V was shortened by 4 bases and J by 9 bases, with 13 bases between the two germline ends. This CDR3 comprises 13 residues. Germline assignment: CDR1 MNHEY and CDR2 SVGEGT.

The CDR3 region has the DNA TGTGCCAGCAGTTTATTACACCCCCGGGGGGGCCACGAGCAGTACTTC. It is translated as CASSLLHPRGGHEQYF. V and J are TRBV28 and TRBJ2-7; 8 bases fit TRBD2. This CDR3 contains 16 residues. Per the germline V gene, CDR1 is MDHEN and CDR2 is SYDVKM. Unmatched junction bases numbered 10, after V lost 1 base and J lost 5 bases.

The J gene is TRBJ2-7, the V gene TRBV11-2; tentatively, D is TRBD1 (6 bases). CDR1 and CDR2 (germline): SGHAT, FQNNGV. The CDR3 loop spans 17 amino acids. V was shortened by 7 bases and J by 4 bases, with 26 bases between the two germline ends. CDR3 nucleotide sequence: TGTGCCAGCACCGACTTAGTTGGCAGGGGCGCTCTATACGAGCAGTACTTC. Translated: CASTDLVGRGALYEQYF.

The chain employs TRBV6-5 and TRBJ1-2; 10 nucleotides match TRBD1. J lost 5 bases, V lost 4 bases, and 1 base had no gene match. Germline V gene sequence: CDR1 MNHEY, CDR2 SVGAGI. The CDR3 covers 13 residues. The CDR3: CASSSDRGYGYTF. In DNA, the CDR3 is TGTGCCAGCAGTTCGGACAGGGGGTATGGCTACACCTTC.

The chain links TRBV27 to TRBJ2-1; TRBD2 agrees at 8 bases. The V segment lost 4 bases and the J segment 14 bases; nucleotides outside the gene matches: 7. This CDR3 is built from 12 residues. Germline-derived CDR1 and CDR2 are MNHEY and SMNVEV (reference sequence). The CDR3 is CASSSTGRAKFF. CDR3 DNA sequence: TGTGCCAGCAGTTCGACCGGGAGGGCCAAGTTCTTC.

This sequence joins TRBV5-1 and TRBJ2-3; 8 bases match TRBD1. In germline, CDR1 is SGHRS, CDR2 YFSETQ. The V segment lost 0 bases and the J segment 1 base; nucleotides outside the gene matches: 4. This CDR3 is 16 amino acids long. The CDR3 reads CASSLGQGMGTDTQYF. The DNA for the CDR3 is TGCGCCAGCAGCTTGGGACAGGGGATGGGCACAGATACGCAGTATTTT.

This clone was seen once. This chain links TRBV12-3 or TRBV12-4 with TRBJ1-6; D not certain. This CDR3 spans 13 amino acids. V lost 8 bases to trimming and J lost 10 bases, with 15 bases between them. Here the CDR3 reads CASQAGYESPLHF. The CDR3 nucleotides read TGTGCCAGCCAAGCGGGATACGAATCACCCCTCCACTTT.

The V gene is TRBV5-8, the J gene TRBJ2-1; 7 bases are a match to TRBD2. J lost 5 bases, V lost 4 bases, and 12 bases had no gene match. This CDR3 spans 16 amino acids. Germline lookup yields CDR1 SGHTS and CDR2 YDEGEE. The CDR3 DNA follows: TGTGCCAGCAGCCCCGAGCTAGCGGTCTCTGACAATGAGCAGTTCTTC. Encoded protein: CASSPELAVSDNEQFF.

The rearrangement uses TRBV4-1 and TRBJ2-1, with D perhaps matching TRBD2 (6 bases). Germline V gene data show CDR1 as MGHRA and CDR2 as YSYEKL. V was pared by 4 bases and J by 3 bases, with 13 bases between. The CDR3 loop spans 15 amino acids. The CDR3 protein is CASSPGLPLYNEQFF. Written as DNA, the CDR3 is TGCGCCAGCAGCCCAGGACTACCTCTCTACAATGAGCAGTTCTTC.

This sequence joins TRBV7-2 and TRBJ1-6; D not resolved. V was pared by 5 bases and J by 7 bases, with 9 bases between. CDR3 length: 13 amino acids. Germline CDR1 SGHTA, CDR2 FQGNSA. The CDR3 reads CASSPNENSPLHF. The DNA of the CDR3 is TGTGCCAGCAGCCCAAACGAGAATTCACCCCTCCACTTT.

J is TRBJ1-2 and V is TRBV12-3 or TRBV12-4, with D uncertain. The V and J ends lost 7 bases and 8 bases respectively, with 14 bases between them. CDR3 size: 12 residues. CDR3 bases: TGTGCCAGCACCAAGAGGCCGGAGGGCTACACCTTC. Translating gives CASTKRPEGYTF.

The V and J genes are TRBV5-1 and TRBJ1-1; D ambiguous. CDR1 is SGHRS and CDR2 is YFSETQ in the germline V gene. Trimming removed 7 bases from V and 1 base from J, with 5 bases in between. The CDR3 contains 11 residues. Here the CDR3 DNA reads TGCGCCAGCTTCGGGAACACTGAAGCTTTCTTT. It translates to CASFGNTEAFF. Together with reference TRBV5-1 and TRBJ1-1, the CDR3 gives the full variable domain: KAGVTQTPRYLIKTRGQQVTLSCSPISGHRSVSWYQQTPGQGLQFLFEYFSETQRNKGNFPGRFSGRQFSNSRSEMNVSTLELGDSALYLCASFGNTEAFFGQGTRLTVV.

Many counts were recorded for this clone. The V call is TRBV19, the J call TRBJ2-3; D remains unclear. Looked up from germline, CDR1 is LNHDA and CDR2 is SQIVND (reference sequence). The V and J ends lost 3 bases and 0 bases respectively, with 10 bases between them. The CDR3 extends over 15 amino acids. The CDR3 region is CASSILGGSTDTQYF. The CDR3 coding sequence is TGTGCCAGTAGTATTCTTGGCGGTAGCACAGATACGCAGTATTTT.

This clone appeared once. The chain combines TRBV6-2 or TRBV6-3 with TRBJ1-1; 7 bases map to TRBD1. Per germline, CDR1 MNHEY and CDR2 SVGEGT. The CDR3 covers 14 residues. The J segment lost 2 bases and the V segment lost 5 bases, leaving 5 bases of the junction unmatched. CDR3 amino acids: CASSPGQVNTEAFF. The CDR3 DNA follows: TGTGCCAGCAGTCCCGGACAGGTCAACACTGAAGCTTTCTTT.

The rearrangement joins TRBV30 to TRBJ1-2, with D hard to call. In germline, CDR1 is GTSNPN, CDR2 SVGIG (reference sequence). The V gene lost 0 bases and the J gene lost 0 bases, with 8 bases spanning the gap. CDR3 size: 14 residues. The CDR3 region has the DNA TGTGCCTGGAGTGTACCGGGGTCTAACTATGGCTACACCTTC. Translated, it gives CAWSVPGSNYGYTF.

This clone was counted a few times. The chain recombines TRBV3-1 (or the pseudogene TRBV3-2) with TRBJ1-2, with 10 bases aligning to TRBD1. The germline V gene encodes CDR1 LGHDT and CDR2 YNNKEL (reference sequence). The CDR3 loop spans 15 amino acids. J gave up 4 bases and V 2 bases, and 4 bases lay outside the gene matches. The CDR3 loop is CASSQIRTGGYGYTF. CDR3 nucleotides: TGTGCCAGCAGCCAAATTCGGACAGGGGGCTATGGCTACACCTTC.

The rearrangement uses TRBV15 and TRBJ2-5; TRBD1 is a possible D gene (5 bases). CDR1 and CDR2 from the germline V gene are LNHNV and YYDKDF (reference sequence). The CDR3 has 14 residues. V lost 1 base and J lost 5, with 11 bases in between. The CDR3 reads CATSRGGVGETQYF. Here the CDR3 DNA reads TGTGCCACCAGCAGAGGGGGCGTGGGGGAGACCCAGTACTTC.

CDR3 amino acids: CASSRYRDSPLHF. CDR3 bases: TGTGCCAGCAGCCGCTACAGGGATTCACCCCTCCACTTT. The rearrangement links TRBV11-3 to TRBJ1-6; D may be TRBD1 (6 bases). V dropped 5 bases and J dropped 8 bases, with 10 bases sitting between them. Germline V CDR1 and CDR2: SGHNT, YENEEA. CDR3 length: 13 residues.